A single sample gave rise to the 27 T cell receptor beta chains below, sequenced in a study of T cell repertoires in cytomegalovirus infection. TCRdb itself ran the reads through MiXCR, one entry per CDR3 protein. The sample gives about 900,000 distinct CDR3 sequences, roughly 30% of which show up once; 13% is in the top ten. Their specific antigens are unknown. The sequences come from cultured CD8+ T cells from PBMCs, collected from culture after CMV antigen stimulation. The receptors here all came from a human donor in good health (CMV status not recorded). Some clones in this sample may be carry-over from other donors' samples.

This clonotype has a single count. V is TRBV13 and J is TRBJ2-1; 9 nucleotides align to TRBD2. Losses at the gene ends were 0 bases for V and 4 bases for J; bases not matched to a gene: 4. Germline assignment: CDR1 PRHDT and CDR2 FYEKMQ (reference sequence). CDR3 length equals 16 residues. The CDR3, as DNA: TGTGCCAGCAGCTTAGGAGCGGGGGGAACATACAATGAGCAGTTCTTC. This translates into CASSLGAGGTYNEQFF. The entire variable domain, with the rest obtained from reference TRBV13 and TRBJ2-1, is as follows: AAGVIQSPRHLIKEKRETATLKCYPIPRHDTVYWYQQGPGQDPQFLISFYEKMQSDKGSIPDRFSAQQFSDYHSELNMSSLELGDSALYFCASSLGAGGTYNEQFFGPGTRLTVL.

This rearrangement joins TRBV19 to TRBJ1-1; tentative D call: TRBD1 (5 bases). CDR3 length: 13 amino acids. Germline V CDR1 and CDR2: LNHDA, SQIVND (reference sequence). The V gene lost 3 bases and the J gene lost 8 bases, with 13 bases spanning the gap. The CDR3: CASSMGPRLEAFF. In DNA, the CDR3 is TGTGCCAGTAGTATGGGACCGCGCTTGGAAGCTTTCTTT.

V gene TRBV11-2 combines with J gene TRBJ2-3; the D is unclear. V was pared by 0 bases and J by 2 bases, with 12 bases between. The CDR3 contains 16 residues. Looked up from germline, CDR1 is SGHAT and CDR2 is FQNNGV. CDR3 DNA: TGTGCCAGCAGCTTAGATCTTAGGGATTACACAGATACGCAGTATTTT. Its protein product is CASSLDLRDYTDTQYF. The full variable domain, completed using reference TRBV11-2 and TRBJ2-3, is EAGVAQSPRYKIIEKRQSVAFWCNPISGHATLYWYQQILGQGPKLLIQFQNNGVVDDSQLPKDRFSAERLKGVDSTLKIQPAKLEDSAVYLCASSLDLRDYTDTQYFGPGTRLTVL.

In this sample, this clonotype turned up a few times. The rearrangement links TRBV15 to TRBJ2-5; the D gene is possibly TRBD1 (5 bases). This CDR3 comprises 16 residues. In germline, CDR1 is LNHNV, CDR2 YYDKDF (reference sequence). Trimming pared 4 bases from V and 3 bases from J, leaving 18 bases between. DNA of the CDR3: TGTGCCACCAGCACAAGGACCACAGGAGACGAAGAGACCCAGTACTTC. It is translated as CATSTRTTGDEETQYF.

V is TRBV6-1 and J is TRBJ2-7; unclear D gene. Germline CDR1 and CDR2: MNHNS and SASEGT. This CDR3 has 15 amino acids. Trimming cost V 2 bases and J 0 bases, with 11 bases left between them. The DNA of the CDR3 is TGTGCCAGCAGTGAAACAGTGGCCGACTCCTACGAGCAGTACTTC. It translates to CASSETVADSYEQYF.

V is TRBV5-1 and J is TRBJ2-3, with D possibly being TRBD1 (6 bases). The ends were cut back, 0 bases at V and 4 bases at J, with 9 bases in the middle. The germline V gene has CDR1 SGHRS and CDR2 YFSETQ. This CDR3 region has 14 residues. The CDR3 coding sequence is TGCGCCAGCAGCTTGGCAGGGGTGGCAGATACGCAGTATTTT. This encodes CASSLAGVADTQYF. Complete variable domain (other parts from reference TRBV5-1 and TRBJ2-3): KAGVTQTPRYLIKTRGQQVTLSCSPISGHRSVSWYQQTPGQGLQFLFEYFSETQRNKGNFPGRFSGRQFSNSRSEMNVSTLELGDSALYLCASSLAGVADTQYFGPGTRLTVL.

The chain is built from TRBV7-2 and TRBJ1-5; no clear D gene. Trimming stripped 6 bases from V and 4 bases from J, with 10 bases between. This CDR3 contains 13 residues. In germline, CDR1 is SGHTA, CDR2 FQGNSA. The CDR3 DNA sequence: TGTGCCAGCAGTTACTTTGGAAATCAGCCCCAGCATTTT. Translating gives CASSYFGNQPQHF.

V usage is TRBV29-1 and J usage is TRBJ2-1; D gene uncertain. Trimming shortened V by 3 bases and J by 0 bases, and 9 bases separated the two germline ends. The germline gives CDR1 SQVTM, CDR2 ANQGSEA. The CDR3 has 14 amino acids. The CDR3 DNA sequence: TGCAGCGTTGAGAGGCAGTACTCCTACAATGAGCAGTTCTTC. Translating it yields CSVERQYSYNEQFF.

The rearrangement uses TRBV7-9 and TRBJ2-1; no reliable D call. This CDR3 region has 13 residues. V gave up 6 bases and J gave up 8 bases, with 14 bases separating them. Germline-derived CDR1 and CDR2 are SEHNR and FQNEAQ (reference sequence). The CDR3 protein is CASRDGPSYEQFF. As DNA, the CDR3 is TGTGCCAGCAGAGACGGGCCGAGTTATGAGCAGTTCTTC.

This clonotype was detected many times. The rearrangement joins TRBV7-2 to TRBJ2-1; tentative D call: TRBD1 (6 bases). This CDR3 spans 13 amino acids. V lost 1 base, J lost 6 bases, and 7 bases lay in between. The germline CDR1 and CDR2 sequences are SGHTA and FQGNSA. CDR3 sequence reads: CASSLEQGNEQFF. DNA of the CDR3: TGTGCCAGCAGCTTAGAACAGGGCAATGAGCAGTTCTTC.

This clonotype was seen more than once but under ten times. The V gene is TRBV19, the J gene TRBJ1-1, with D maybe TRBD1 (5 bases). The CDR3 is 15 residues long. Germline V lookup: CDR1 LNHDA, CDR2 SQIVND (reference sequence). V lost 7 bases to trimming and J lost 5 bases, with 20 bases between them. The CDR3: CASKSRIGGLTEAFF. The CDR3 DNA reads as TGTGCCAGTAAGTCGAGGATTGGGGGTCTGACTGAAGCTTTCTTT.

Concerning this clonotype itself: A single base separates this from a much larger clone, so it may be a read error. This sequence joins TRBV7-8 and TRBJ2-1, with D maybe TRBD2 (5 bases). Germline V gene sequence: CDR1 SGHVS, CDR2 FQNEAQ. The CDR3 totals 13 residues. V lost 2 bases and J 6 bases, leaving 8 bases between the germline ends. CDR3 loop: CASSLMRVNEQFF. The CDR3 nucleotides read TGTGCCAGCAGCTTAATGCGGGTCAATGAGCAGTTCTTC.

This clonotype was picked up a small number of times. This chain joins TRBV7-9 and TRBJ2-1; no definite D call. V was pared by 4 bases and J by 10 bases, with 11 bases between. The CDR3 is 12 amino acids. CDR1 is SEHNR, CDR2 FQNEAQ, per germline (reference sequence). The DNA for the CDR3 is TGTGCCAGCAGCTCTAGTCCATGGGAGCAGTTCTTC. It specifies CASSSSPWEQFF. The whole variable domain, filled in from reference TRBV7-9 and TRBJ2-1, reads DTGVSQNPRHKITKRGQNVTFRCDPISEHNRLYWYRQTLGQGPEFLTYFQNEAQLEKSRLLSDRFSAERPKGSFSTLEIQRTEQGDSAMYLCASSSSPWEQFFGPGTRLTVL.

CDR3 residues: CASAGVAGELFF. CDR3 DNA: TGTGCTAGTGCCGGAGTGGCCGGGGAGCTGTTTTTT. The gene calls are TRBV12-5 and TRBJ2-2; D uncertain. The V gene's germline CDR1 is LGHNT and CDR2 FRNRAP. This CDR3 comprises 12 residues. The ends were cut back, 7 bases at V and 6 bases at J, with 9 bases in the middle.

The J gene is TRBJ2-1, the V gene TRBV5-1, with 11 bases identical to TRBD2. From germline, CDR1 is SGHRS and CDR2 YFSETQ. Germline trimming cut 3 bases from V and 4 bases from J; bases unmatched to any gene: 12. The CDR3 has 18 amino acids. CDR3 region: CASSWATSSGGIYNEQFF. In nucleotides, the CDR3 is TGCGCCAGCAGCTGGGCCACTTCTAGCGGGGGGATTTACAATGAGCAGTTCTTC.

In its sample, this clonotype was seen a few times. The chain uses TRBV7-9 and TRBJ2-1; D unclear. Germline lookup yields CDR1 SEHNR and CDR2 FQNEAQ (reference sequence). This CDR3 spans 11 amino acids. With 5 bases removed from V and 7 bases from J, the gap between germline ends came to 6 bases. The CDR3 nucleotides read TGTGCCAGCAGCGCCCCGAATGAGCAGTTCTTC. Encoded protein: CASSAPNEQFF.

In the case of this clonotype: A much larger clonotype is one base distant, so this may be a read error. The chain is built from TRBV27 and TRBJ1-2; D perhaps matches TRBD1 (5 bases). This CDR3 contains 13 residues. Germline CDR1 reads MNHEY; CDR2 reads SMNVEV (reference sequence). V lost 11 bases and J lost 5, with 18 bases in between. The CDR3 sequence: CAGTKGAGYGYTF. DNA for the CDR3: TGTGCCGGCACTAAAGGGGCCGGGTATGGCTACACCTTC.

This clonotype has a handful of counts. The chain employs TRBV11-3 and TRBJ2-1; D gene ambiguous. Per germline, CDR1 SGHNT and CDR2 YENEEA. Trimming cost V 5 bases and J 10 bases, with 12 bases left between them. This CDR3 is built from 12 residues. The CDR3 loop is CASSEGLGEQFF. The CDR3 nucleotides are TGTGCCAGCAGCGAAGGGCTGGGGGAGCAGTTCTTC.

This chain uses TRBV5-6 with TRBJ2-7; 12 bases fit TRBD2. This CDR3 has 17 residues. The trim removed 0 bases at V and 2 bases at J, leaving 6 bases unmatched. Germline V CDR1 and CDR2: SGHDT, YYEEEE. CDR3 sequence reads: CASSLGPTSGGTYEQYF. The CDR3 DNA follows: TGTGCCAGCAGCTTGGGCCCGACTAGCGGGGGCACCTACGAGCAGTACTTC. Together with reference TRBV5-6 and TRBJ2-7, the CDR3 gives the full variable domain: DAGVTQSPTHLIKTRGQQVTLRCSPKSGHDTVSWYQQALGQGPQFIFQYYEEEERQRGNFPDRFSGHQFPNYSSELNVNALLLGDSALYLCASSLGPTSGGTYEQYFGPGTRLTVT.

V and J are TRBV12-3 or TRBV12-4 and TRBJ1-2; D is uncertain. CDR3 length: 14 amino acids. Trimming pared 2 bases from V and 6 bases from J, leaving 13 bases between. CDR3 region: CASSLSGQADGYTF. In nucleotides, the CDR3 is TGTGCCAGCAGTTTATCCGGCCAGGCCGATGGCTACACCTTC.

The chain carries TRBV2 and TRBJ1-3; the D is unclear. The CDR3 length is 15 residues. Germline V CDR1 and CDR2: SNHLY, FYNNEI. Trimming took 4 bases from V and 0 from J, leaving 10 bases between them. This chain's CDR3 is CASSAQLVSGNTIYF. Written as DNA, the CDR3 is TGTGCCAGCAGTGCCCAGTTAGTCTCTGGAAACACCATATATTTT.

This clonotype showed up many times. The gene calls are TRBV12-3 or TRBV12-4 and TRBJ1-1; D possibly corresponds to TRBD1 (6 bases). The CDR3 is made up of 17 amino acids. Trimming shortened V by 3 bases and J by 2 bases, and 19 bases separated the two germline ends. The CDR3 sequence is CASSFEGEVYFNTEAFF. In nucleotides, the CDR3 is TGTGCCAGCAGTTTTGAGGGGGAAGTTTATTTTAACACTGAAGCTTTCTTT.

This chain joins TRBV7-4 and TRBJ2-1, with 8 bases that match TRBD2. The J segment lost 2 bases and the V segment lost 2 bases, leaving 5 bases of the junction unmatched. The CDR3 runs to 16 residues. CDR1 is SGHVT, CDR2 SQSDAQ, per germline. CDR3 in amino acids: CASSLSGRPTYNEQFF. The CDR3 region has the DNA TGTGCCAGCAGCTTAAGCGGGAGACCCACCTACAATGAGCAGTTCTTC.

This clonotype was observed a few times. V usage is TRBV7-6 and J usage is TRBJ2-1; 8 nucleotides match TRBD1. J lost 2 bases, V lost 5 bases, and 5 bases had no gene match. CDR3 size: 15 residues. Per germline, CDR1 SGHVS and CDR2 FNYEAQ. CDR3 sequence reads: CASSPQGAPYNEQFF. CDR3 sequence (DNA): TGTGCCAGCAGCCCTCAGGGGGCCCCCTACAATGAGCAGTTCTTC.

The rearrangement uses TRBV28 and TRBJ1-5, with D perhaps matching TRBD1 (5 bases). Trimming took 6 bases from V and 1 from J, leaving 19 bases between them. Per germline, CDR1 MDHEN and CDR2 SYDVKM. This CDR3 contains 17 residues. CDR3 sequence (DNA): TGTGCCAGCAGGGGCATCCGAGACAGTCTAAGCAATCAGCCCCAGCATTTT. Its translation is CASRGIRDSLSNQPQHF. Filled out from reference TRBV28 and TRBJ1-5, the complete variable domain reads DVKVTQSSRYLVKRTGEKVFLECVQDMDHENMFWYRQDPGLGLRLIYFSYDVKMKEKGDIPEGYSVSREKKERFSLILESASTNQTSMYLCASRGIRDSLSNQPQHFGDGTRLSIL.

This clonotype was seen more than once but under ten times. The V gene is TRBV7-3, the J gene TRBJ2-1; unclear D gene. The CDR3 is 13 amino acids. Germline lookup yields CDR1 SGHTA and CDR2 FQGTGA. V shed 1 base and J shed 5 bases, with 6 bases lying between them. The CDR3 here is CASSLMVHNEQFF. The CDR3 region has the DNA TGTGCCAGCAGCTTAATGGTCCACAATGAGCAGTTCTTC.

Here the CDR3 DNA reads TGCAGCGTTGAGAGTAGCGGGGCCTCGGGAGATACGCAGTATTTT. As protein: CSVESSGASGDTQYF. The gene calls are TRBV29-1 and TRBJ2-3; 8 bases are a match to TRBD2. The CDR3 length is 15 residues. V dropped 3 bases and J dropped 5; count of bases not matched to a gene: 10. CDR1 is SQVTM, CDR2 ANQGSEA, per germline.